This T cell receptor beta chain was observed in a study of early T cells in non-severe SARS-CoV-2 infection. The wider study: The input, bulk RNA from unsorted whole blood, was sequenced, and chains were unpaired.

This clonotype was detected a few times. The target antigen is unknown. The CDR3 totals 18 residues. Germline CDR1 SGHVS, CDR2 FNYEAQ. V lost 3 bases, J lost 2 bases, and 22 bases lay in between. Unique molecular identifiers were added to individual cDNA molecules. TCRdb ran MiXCR on the 5' RACE reads and lists one entry per CDR3 protein. The data contain about 80,000 distinct CDR3 sequences, around 12% of them singletons. Study results and caveats: Matching against VDJdb likely underestimated virus-specific expansions, favoring anti-spike CD8.

The V call is TRBV7-6, the J call TRBJ2-5; no firm D call. The sequenced sample was whole blood, obtained at baseline. This sequence originates from an adult who was a healthcare worker with PCR-confirmed SARS-CoV-2 infection or an uninfected control (not recorded which). The donor label of this sample is uncertain. Here the CDR3 reads CASSFLPSTVARQETQYF. CDR3 nucleotides: TGTGCCAGCAGCTTCCTACCTTCGACGGTAGCTAGGCAAGAGACCCAGTACTTC.